This entry concerns a single T cell receptor beta chain. Seattle's enrolled individuals joined amid active infection and were then monitored longitudinally. The data are from a study of blood T cell repertoires in COVID-19. Study-level information: Donors in the United States, Italy and Spain gave samples during acute or convalescent COVID-19. Sample material is recorded as cDNA or gDNA derived from T cells, B-cell-depleted T cells, or PBMCs.

This CDR3 is 15 amino acids long. CDR1 is SGHNT, CDR2 YYREEE, per germline (reference sequence). V lost 7 bases to trimming and J lost 4 bases, with 20 bases between them. How the authors handled the data: Reference gene primer amplification yielded estimated nucleated cell counts. Sequenced by immunoSEQ multiplex PCR; TCRdb stores in-frame clones only, minus some. The V and J calls and the clone size are those of that table, but D and trimming were determined from the DNA. This sample has 100,000 to 150,000 clones, with about 85% found just once. The chain recombines TRBV5-4 with TRBJ1-1; D is possibly TRBD1 (6 bases). This sequence originates from a woman aged 80 or older with COVID-19, enrolled during active disease. Sequenced input: peripheral blood. The CDR3 sequence is CASRSKGGGSTEAFF. The CDR3 DNA is TGTGCCAGCCGTAGTAAAGGGGGGGGATCCACTGAAGCTTTCTTT.